A selection of T cell receptor beta chains follows, all from one sample in a study of blood T cell repertoires in COVID-19. Only in-frame clones appear in the TCRdb table, and some are missing; sequencing was by immunoSEQ multiplex PCR. The sample lists about 250,000 clones, 65% to 90% seen once, with about 9.3% in the top ten. Sequencing used PBMCs or T cells enriched from blood (not recorded which). These receptors all come from a woman in her forties or fifties with acute COVID-19. Each CDR3 is given with its conserved first and last residue. Each record gives: J gene, D gene, clone size, V gene, CDR3 length, CDR3 DNA, CDR3 protein. D genes are given only for firm matches. Expanded clones are given a class, and other clones once, few, many or no size at all.

j_gene: TRBJ2-1; d_gene: .; abundance: .; v_gene: TRBV19; len: 14; CDR3nt: TGTGCCAGTAGGGAGACTGTCGACCTAAATGAGCAGTTCTTC; CDR3aa: CASRETVDLNEQFF
j_gene: TRBJ2-3; d_gene: TRBD1; abundance: .; v_gene: TRBV7-9; len: 16; CDR3nt: TGTGCCAGCAGCTTCCCACAGGGGCCCAGCACAGATACGCAGTATTTT; CDR3aa: CASSFPQGPSTDTQYF
j_gene: TRBJ2-1; d_gene: .; abundance: few; v_gene: TRBV9; len: 15; CDR3nt: TGTGCCAGCAGCACGCTCTCCGGAGTATACAATGAGCAGTTCTTC; CDR3aa: CASSTLSGVYNEQFF
j_gene: TRBJ1-1; d_gene: .; abundance: .; v_gene: TRBV11-2; len: 14; CDR3nt: TGTGCCAGCAGCTTAGATGGCGCCCCCGGAGGAGCTTTCTTT; CDR3aa: CASSLDGAPGGAFF
j_gene: TRBJ1-1; d_gene: TRBD1; abundance: .; v_gene: TRBV30; len: 13; CDR3nt: TGTGCCTGGAGTTTACAGGGGGACACTGAAGCTTTCTTT; CDR3aa: CAWSLQGDTEAFF
j_gene: TRBJ1-4; d_gene: .; abundance: .; v_gene: TRBV2; len: 13; CDR3nt: TGTGCCAGCAGTGAACTGGGGGGGGAAAAACTGTTTTTT; CDR3aa: CASSELGGEKLFF
j_gene: TRBJ2-6; d_gene: .; abundance: .; v_gene: TRBV7-8; len: 15; CDR3nt: TGTGCCAGCAGCTTAGGAGGTACTGGGGCCAACGTCCTGACTTTC; CDR3aa: CASSLGGTGANVLTF
j_gene: TRBJ1-5; d_gene: .; abundance: .; v_gene: TRBV18; len: 16; CDR3nt: TGTGCCAGCTCACTATATGACAGATATAGCAATCAGCCCCAGCATTTT; CDR3aa: CASSLYDRYSNQPQHF
j_gene: TRBJ1-6; d_gene: .; abundance: .; v_gene: TRBV27; len: 13; CDR3nt: TGTGCCACCGGTTCCGACTCCGGGTCACCCCTCCACTTT; CDR3aa: CATGSDSGSPLHF
j_gene: TRBJ2-1; d_gene: .; abundance: .; v_gene: TRBV19; len: 15; CDR3nt: TGTGCCAGTAGTCCTAATAGGGGCGGCGTTAATGAGCAGTTCTTC; CDR3aa: CASSPNRGGVNEQFF
j_gene: TRBJ1-2; d_gene: .; abundance: .; v_gene: TRBV4-3; len: 15; CDR3nt: TGCGCCAGCAGCCAAGCTCACAGGGTCAACTATGGCTACACCTTC; CDR3aa: CASSQAHRVNYGYTF
j_gene: TRBJ1-1; d_gene: TRBD1; abundance: .; v_gene: TRBV10-3; len: 14; CDR3nt: TGTGCCACCAAGGGGACAGGGATGAACACTGAAGCTTTCTTT; CDR3aa: CATKGTGMNTEAFF
j_gene: TRBJ2-5; d_gene: .; abundance: .; v_gene: TRBV27; len: 13; CDR3nt: TGTGCCAGCAGTGCCCACATACAAGAGACCCAGTACTTC; CDR3aa: CASSAHIQETQYF
j_gene: TRBJ2-5; d_gene: .; abundance: once; v_gene: TRBV10-3; len: 13; CDR3nt: TGTGCCATCAGTGAGTCTAGCGTAGAGACCCAGTACTTC; CDR3aa: CAISESSVETQYF
j_gene: TRBJ1-5; d_gene: .; abundance: .; v_gene: TRBV7-9; len: 14; CDR3nt: TGTGCCAGCAGCCTCGCAGGCGCCAATCAGCCCCAGCATTTT; CDR3aa: CASSLAGANQPQHF
j_gene: TRBJ2-3; d_gene: TRBD1; abundance: .; v_gene: TRBV4-3; len: 15; CDR3nt: TGCGCCAGCAGCCAAGGGGGACAGGAACGAGATACGCAGTATTTT; CDR3aa: CASSQGGQERDTQYF
j_gene: TRBJ2-7; d_gene: .; abundance: .; v_gene: TRBV30; len: 12; CDR3nt: TGTGCCTGGAGGGCGGGGAGCAACGAGCAGTACTTC; CDR3aa: CAWRAGSNEQYF
j_gene: TRBJ1-2; d_gene: .; abundance: .; v_gene: TRBV12-3/TRBV12-4; len: 12; CDR3nt: TGTGCCAGCAGTTTCGGCGGTTATGGCTACACCTTC; CDR3aa: CASSFGGYGYTF
j_gene: TRBJ1-1; d_gene: .; abundance: .; v_gene: TRBV5-5; len: 14; CDR3nt: TGTGCCAGCAGCTTTCAGGGACAGAACACTGAAGCTTTCTTT; CDR3aa: CASSFQGQNTEAFF
j_gene: TRBJ2-6; d_gene: .; abundance: .; v_gene: TRBV11-2; len: 15; CDR3nt: TGTGCCAGCAGTCAGGACAGCTCTGGGGCCAACGTCCTGACTTTC; CDR3aa: CASSQDSSGANVLTF
j_gene: TRBJ1-1; d_gene: .; abundance: .; v_gene: TRBV27; len: 11; CDR3nt: TGTGCCAGCAGCTCTGAGATTGAAGCTTTCTTT; CDR3aa: CASSSEIEAFF
j_gene: TRBJ2-3; d_gene: TRBD2; abundance: .; v_gene: TRBV7-2; len: 16; CDR3nt: TGTGCCAGCAGCTTACCGGGCGGGGGGGCGAAGAATACGCAGTATTTT; CDR3aa: CASSLPGGGAKNTQYF
j_gene: TRBJ1-1; d_gene: .; abundance: .; v_gene: TRBV5-1; len: 14; CDR3nt: TGCGCCAGCAGCCCCTACAACGGGGGGACTGAAGCTTTCTTT; CDR3aa: CASSPYNGGTEAFF
j_gene: TRBJ1-1; d_gene: .; abundance: .; v_gene: TRBV25-1; len: 11; CDR3nt: TGTGCCAGCAGACAGAATTTTGAAGCTTTCTTT; CDR3aa: CASRQNFEAFF
j_gene: TRBJ1-1; d_gene: TRBD1; abundance: .; v_gene: TRBV5-1; len: 15; CDR3nt: TGCGCCAGCAGCAGAGGGACAGGGGGTAACACTGAAGCTTTCTTT; CDR3aa: CASSRGTGGNTEAFF
j_gene: TRBJ1-1; d_gene: TRBD1; abundance: few; v_gene: TRBV7-2; len: 14; CDR3nt: TGTGCCAGCAGCCTACCAGGGGGGCACACTGAAGCTTTCTTT; CDR3aa: CASSLPGGHTEAFF
j_gene: TRBJ1-5; d_gene: TRBD1; abundance: .; v_gene: TRBV19; len: 13; CDR3nt: TGTGCCAGCAGGGGGACAGGGCATCAGCCCCAGCATTTT; CDR3aa: CASRGTGHQPQHF
j_gene: TRBJ1-3; d_gene: TRBD1; abundance: .; v_gene: TRBV7-9; len: 17; CDR3nt: TGTGCCAGCAGCTTAGCTGGACAGGGAAGGTCTGGAAACACCATATATTTT; CDR3aa: CASSLAGQGRSGNTIYF
j_gene: TRBJ1-5; d_gene: TRBD1; abundance: .; v_gene: TRBV3-1/TRBV3-2; len: 13; CDR3nt: TGTGCCAGCAGCCCGACAGGGCGCCAGCCCCAGCATTTT; CDR3aa: CASSPTGRQPQHF
j_gene: TRBJ1-3; d_gene: .; abundance: .; v_gene: TRBV7-8; len: 16; CDR3nt: TGTGCCAGCAGCTTATTCGGACAGTCCTCTGGAAACACCATATATTTT; CDR3aa: CASSLFGQSSGNTIYF
j_gene: TRBJ2-5; d_gene: .; abundance: once; v_gene: TRBV30; len: 12; CDR3nt: TGTGCCTGGGACACCGGGGGAAAGACCCAGTACTTC; CDR3aa: CAWDTGGKTQYF
j_gene: TRBJ1-1; d_gene: .; abundance: .; v_gene: TRBV11-2; len: 15; CDR3nt: TGTGCCAGCAGCATCTCGACAGTTTTGGACACTGAAGCTTTCTTT; CDR3aa: CASSISTVLDTEAFF
j_gene: TRBJ2-3; d_gene: .; abundance: once; v_gene: TRBV2; len: 16; CDR3nt: TGTGCCAGCTCCTTCGGCGGGGCGAGGAGCACAGATACGCAGTATTTT; CDR3aa: CASSFGGARSTDTQYF
j_gene: TRBJ2-4; d_gene: TRBD1; abundance: .; v_gene: TRBV30; len: 19; CDR3nt: TGTGCCTGGAGTGGTCCGGGACAGATAACATTACCAGCCAAAAACATTCAGTACTTC; CDR3aa: CAWSGPGQITLPAKNIQYF
j_gene: TRBJ1-2; d_gene: TRBD1; abundance: .; v_gene: TRBV9; len: 16; CDR3nt: TGTGCCAGCAGCGTAGGAAGGGACAGGCAGGACTATGGCTACACCTTC; CDR3aa: CASSVGRDRQDYGYTF
j_gene: TRBJ1-1; d_gene: .; abundance: .; v_gene: TRBV29-1; len: 15; CDR3nt: TGCAGCGTCCGCATAGGGGGGGCCCGTACAACTGAAGCTTTCTTT; CDR3aa: CSVRIGGARTTEAFF
j_gene: TRBJ1-4; d_gene: .; abundance: .; v_gene: TRBV27; len: 14; CDR3nt: TGTGCCAGCAGTTTCGAGGGAGTAGGGGAAAAACTGTTTTTT; CDR3aa: CASSFEGVGEKLFF
j_gene: TRBJ1-2; d_gene: .; abundance: .; v_gene: TRBV10-3; len: 18; CDR3nt: TGTGCCATCAGTGAGTCGGTGGGGCTTAAGGGAATGAACTATGGCTACACCTTC; CDR3aa: CAISESVGLKGMNYGYTF
j_gene: TRBJ2-7; d_gene: TRBD1; abundance: .; v_gene: TRBV9; len: 13; CDR3nt: TGTGCCAGCAGCGCAAAAGAGGGGGCTCTGCAGTACTTC; CDR3aa: CASSAKEGALQYF
j_gene: TRBJ2-7; d_gene: .; abundance: once; v_gene: TRBV7-2; len: 14; CDR3nt: TGTGCCAGCAGCTCCCCACTACTGGGTTACGAGCAGTACTTC; CDR3aa: CASSSPLLGYEQYF
j_gene: TRBJ2-1; d_gene: TRBD1; abundance: .; v_gene: TRBV11-3; len: 15; CDR3nt: TGTGCCAGCAGCCGAGAGACAGGGTCTACGTATGAGCAGTTCTTC; CDR3aa: CASSRETGSTYEQFF